This T cell receptor (beta chain) was captured in a study of T cells after yellow fever vaccination. TCR cDNA was made by 5'RACE template switching, adding a universal primer site and UMIs. TCRdb itself ran the 5' RACE reads through MiXCR, one entry per CDR3 protein. Found here are about 250,000 distinct CDR3 sequences, roughly 4% of them singletons; the top ten hold about 20%. V was pared by 2 bases and J by 3 bases, with 8 bases between. From germline, CDR1 is SGDLS and CDR2 YYNGEE. The CDR3 contains 13 residues. Concerning this clonotype itself: Its antigen is undetermined.

Study-wide points: Primary-vaccination clones mostly resurfaced post-booster (about 96% CD4, about 87% CD8). The appearance of a small share of clonotypes in both CD4 and CD8 compartments was observed.

The origin of this receptor is a man aged 18 to 35 who received the YFV17D yellow fever vaccine. Sequences were derived from PBMCs, sampled 15 days after the yellow fever booster vaccination. V is TRBV9 and J is TRBJ1-1; no reliable D call. The CDR3 sequence: CASSVMEDTEAFF. The CDR3 DNA follows: TGTGCCAGCAGCGTGATGGAGGACACTGAAGCTTTCTTT.